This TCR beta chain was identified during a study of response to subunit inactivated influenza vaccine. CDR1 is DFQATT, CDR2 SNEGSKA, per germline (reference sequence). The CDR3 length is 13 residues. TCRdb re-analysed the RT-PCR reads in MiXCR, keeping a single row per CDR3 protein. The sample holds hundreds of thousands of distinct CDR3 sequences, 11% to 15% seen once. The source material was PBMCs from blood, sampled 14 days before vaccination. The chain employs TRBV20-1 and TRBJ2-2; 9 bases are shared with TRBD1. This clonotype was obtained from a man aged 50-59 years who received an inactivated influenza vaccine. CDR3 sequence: CIAPGTGPGELFF. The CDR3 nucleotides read TGCATTGCACCCGGGACAGGGCCCGGGGAGCTGTTTTTT.